Shown below are 18 T cell receptor beta chains from a single sample sequenced in a study of shared clonotypes between healthy human individuals. Produced via immunoSEQ multiplex PCR; TCRdb's table is partial and in-frame only. The sample includes 2 million to 3 million clones, around nine tenths of them seen just once. The material sequenced was naive CD4+ T cells sorted from blood. The subset was: CD45RA+ positively selected. The receptor source for this set is a young man in good health.

The CDR3 DNA sequence: TGTGCCAGCAGCGTAGCTGAAGGAGCTTCGGGCAATGAGCAGTTCTTC. It encodes CASSVAEGASGNEQFF. This chain joins TRBV9 and TRBJ2-1; no clear D. The CDR3 extends over 16 amino acids. CDR1 and CDR2 from the germline V gene are SGDLS and YYNGEE. Trimming shortened V by 0 bases and J by 6 bases, and 16 bases separated the two germline ends.

V and J are TRBV7-2 and TRBJ2-7, with D possibly being TRBD2 (5 bases). The CDR3 spans 14 residues. Germline CDR1 and CDR2: SGHTA and FQGNSA. V lost 1 base and J 3 bases, leaving 10 bases between the germline ends. The CDR3 nucleotides read TGTGCCAGCAGCTTAGTGCCAGGACTCTACGAGCAGTACTTC. Protein product: CASSLVPGLYEQYF. Full variable domain (outside the CDR3, taken from reference TRBV7-2 and TRBJ2-7): GAGVSQSPSNKVTEKGKDVELRCDPISGHTALYWYRQSLGQGLEFLIYFQGNSAPDKSGLPSDRFSAERTGGSVSTLTIQRTQQEDSAVYLCASSLVPGLYEQYFGPGTRLTVT.

This clone was recorded only once. The J gene is TRBJ1-4, the V gene TRBV10-3; D may be TRBD1 (6 bases). Germline CDR1 and CDR2: ENHRY and SYGVKD. The CDR3 loop spans 14 amino acids. The V end lost 5 bases, the J end lost 5 bases, and 12 bases lay between the germline ends. The DNA of the CDR3 is TGTGCCATCAGTAAGACAGGAGACAATGAAAAACTGTTTTTT. Encoded protein: CAISKTGDNEKLFF.

This clone was seen a single time. CDR3 loop: CASSAFVGAEAFF. CDR3 in DNA: TGTGCCAGCAGTGCCTTCGTGGGGGCTGAAGCTTTCTTT. This sequence joins TRBV6-4 and TRBJ1-1; maybe TRBD1 (5 bases). V shed 4 bases and J shed 6 bases, with 12 bases lying between them. The CDR3 is made up of 13 amino acids. Germline V gene lookup returns CDR1 MRHNA and CDR2 SNTAGT.

The chain has TRBV6-5 and TRBJ1-1; possible D gene TRBD1, 5 bases. This CDR3 has 13 amino acids. Trimming pared 6 bases from V and 1 base from J, leaving 9 bases between. The germline CDR1 and CDR2 sequences are MNHEY and SVGAGI. The CDR3 region is CASRRGSNTEAFF. CDR3 DNA: TGTGCCAGCAGAAGGGGCTCGAACACTGAAGCTTTCTTT.

This rearrangement joins TRBV7-3 to TRBJ2-5; D perhaps matches TRBD1 (6 bases). V shed 5 bases and J shed 2 bases, with 9 bases lying between them. The CDR3 is made up of 13 amino acids. Germline-derived CDR1 and CDR2 are SGHTA and FQGTGA. CDR3 coding DNA: TGTGCCAGCAGCCCCGGACAGCAAGAGACCCAGTACTTC. It encodes CASSPGQQETQYF.

The chain couples TRBV11-2 to TRBJ1-1; 10 bases fit TRBD1. Germline V gene lookup returns CDR1 SGHAT and CDR2 FQNNGV. This CDR3 has 16 residues. Trimming took 0 bases from V and 6 from J; bases not matched to a gene: 7. The DNA for the CDR3 is TGTGCCAGCAGCTTAGATTCGAGACAGGGGGCTTCTGAAGCTTTCTTT. Amino acid sequence: CASSLDSRQGASEAFF.

The rearrangement uses TRBV6-1 and TRBJ2-4; no clear D. This CDR3 has 13 amino acids. Trimming shortened V by 1 base and J by 6 bases, and 7 bases separated the two germline ends. Germline loops: CDR1 MNHNS, CDR2 SASEGT. The CDR3 coding sequence is TGTGCCAGCAGTGAAGGCCAGCTAAACATTCAGTACTTC. Translated: CASSEGQLNIQYF.

This sequence joins TRBV11-2 and TRBJ2-7; TRBD1 agrees at 8 bases. J gave up 6 bases and V 1 base, and 11 bases lay outside the gene matches. The germline CDR1 and CDR2 sequences are SGHAT and FQNNGV. The CDR3 length is 16 residues. The CDR3 is CASSLGAGGGLLEQYF. The CDR3 bases are TGTGCCAGCAGCTTAGGGGCAGGGGGCGGACTCCTCGAGCAGTACTTC.

This chain uses TRBV4-3 with TRBJ2-7; no clear D. Germline V gene data show CDR1 as LGHNA and CDR2 as YSLEER. The CDR3 length is 13 residues. Deletions cut 2 bases from V and 3 bases from J, with 8 bases between. CDR3 in DNA: TGCGCCAGCAGCCAACCTTACCGCTACGAGCAGTACTTC. Its protein product is CASSQPYRYEQYF.

This clone was seen a few times. The rearrangement links TRBV5-1 to TRBJ1-2; the D gene is possibly TRBD1 (5 bases). The V and J ends lost 4 bases and 5 bases respectively, with 12 bases between them. Germline-derived CDR1 and CDR2 are SGHRS and YFSETQ. The CDR3 is 13 residues long. Here the CDR3 reads CASSPTGEYGYTF. Here the CDR3 DNA reads TGCGCCAGCAGCCCCACGGGGGAATATGGCTACACCTTC.

This chain connects TRBV27 to TRBJ2-7; 10 bases are shared with TRBD2. The germline CDR1 and CDR2 sequences are MNHEY and SMNVEV (reference sequence). With 2 bases clipped from V and 2 bases from J, the junction kept 3 bases outside the gene matches. The CDR3 loop spans 15 amino acids. DNA for the CDR3: TGTGCCAGCAGTTTAACCCTAGCGGGAGCCTACGAGCAGTACTTC. This sequence encodes CASSLTLAGAYEQYF.

This chain joins TRBV4-1 and TRBJ2-2; no definite D call. The germline CDR1 and CDR2 sequences are MGHRA and YSYEKL. Trimming left V 4 bases short and J 1 base short, with 13 bases between. The CDR3 loop spans 16 amino acids. The DNA for the CDR3 is TGCGCCAGCAGCCGAGAGCTGGACGGGAACACCGGGGAGCTGTTTTTT. Translating it yields CASSRELDGNTGELFF.

Note on this clone: Different DNA sequences within this sample yield the same CDR3. This chain connects TRBV19 to TRBJ2-7, with 8 bases matching TRBD1. CDR1 is LNHDA, CDR2 SQIVND, per germline (reference sequence). This CDR3 is 15 amino acids long. V was clipped by 3 bases and J by 1 base; unmatched bases: 5. The CDR3 reads CASSISTGGSYEQYF. CDR3 DNA sequence: TGTGCCAGTAGTATTTCCACAGGGGGGTCCTACGAGCAGTACTTC.

The chain uses TRBV30 and TRBJ2-7; no reliable D call. The CDR3 has 14 residues. CDR1 is GTSNPN and CDR2 is SVGIG in the germline V gene (reference sequence). The V end was cut by 5 bases, the J end by 0 bases, with 14 bases between. The CDR3 reads CAWSSGVGSYEQYF. The CDR3 DNA sequence: TGTGCCTGGTCCTCTGGGGTTGGCTCCTACGAGCAGTACTTC. Complete variable domain (other parts from reference TRBV30 and TRBJ2-7): SQTIHQWPATLVQPVGSPLSLECTVEGTSNPNLYWYRQAAGRGLQLLFYSVGIGQISSEVPQNLSASRPQDRQFILSSKKLLLSDSGFYLCAWSSGVGSYEQYFGPGTRLTVT.

The CDR3 region has the DNA TGCGCCAGCAGCTCCCGACAGGGGGCCAATTCACCCCTCCACTTT. This translates into CASSSRQGANSPLHF. The chain recombines TRBV5-1 with TRBJ1-6; 10 bases map to TRBD1. Germline assignment: CDR1 SGHRS and CDR2 YFSETQ. The J segment lost 7 bases and the V segment lost 3 bases, leaving 4 bases of the junction unmatched. The CDR3 is 15 residues long.

This clone was detected only once. The chain links TRBV7-3 to TRBJ2-7; TRBD1 aligns across 7 bases. The CDR3 sequence is 13 residues long. The V segment lost 5 bases and the J segment 6 bases; nucleotides outside the gene matches: 7. Germline CDR1 SGHTA, CDR2 FQGTGA. DNA for the CDR3: TGTGCCAGCAGCGCGACAGGGTCGGGCGAGCAGTACTTC. Its protein product is CASSATGSGEQYF.

This chain uses TRBV5-4 with TRBJ2-7, with D tentatively TRBD1 (5 bases). Trimming removed 0 bases at V and 6 bases at J, with 19 bases between. Per germline, CDR1 SGHNT and CDR2 YYREEE (reference sequence). This CDR3 comprises 16 residues. DNA for the CDR3: TGTGCCAGCAGCTTGGGGCAGGGTGGGGCTTTTGGCGAGCAGTACTTC. It specifies CASSLGQGGAFGEQYF.